This TCR beta chain stems from a study of T-cell memory formation after mild COVID-19. Comment on this clonotype: Antigen: not known.

The study, taken as a whole, reports: Later expanders leaned toward CD4+, whereas clones contracting from day 15 to 85 were balanced CD4/CD8. Memory from before infection featured some responding clones, which suggests cross-reactive memory joined.

Barcoded TCR alpha and TCR beta cDNA libraries with UMIs came from 5'RACE using constant-segment primers. One entry per CDR3 protein results from TCRdb running MiXCR on the 5' RACE reads. The table shows about 360,000 distinct CDR3 sequences, with 13% to 15% occurring only once. The CDR3 extends over 13 amino acids. Germline-derived CDR1 and CDR2 are MNHEY and SVGAGI. Trimming pared 5 bases from V and 5 bases from J, leaving 13 bases between. The chain is built from TRBV6-5 and TRBJ2-7; TRBD2 is a possible D gene (6 bases). The origin of this receptor is a man younger than 30 who had mild COVID-19 (a few samples of this study predate the infection). Cell type and time point are not known. The sample comprised PBMCs or a T cell subset sorted from them (not recorded which). CDR3 sequence: CASSLRGGNEQYF. CDR3 in DNA: TGTGCCAGCAGTCTCCGGGGAGGAAACGAGCAGTACTTC.